Listed below are T cell receptor beta chains from one sample, sequenced in a study of OX40 agonist ivuxolimab in advanced cancers. Here immunoSEQ multiplex PCR was the method, and the copy in TCRdb shows in-frame clones only, minus some. The sample contains about 70,000 clones, about 83% of which appear only once. This specimen was CD4+ or CD8+ T cells sorted from blood, taken in a trial of the OX40 agonist ivuxolimab. Receptors originate from an adult with an advanced solid tumor such as melanoma, head and neck, liver or kidney cancer. Both conserved end residues are part of each CDR3. The order of the fields is D gene, J gene, clone size, V gene, CDR3 DNA, CDR3 protein. D genes are given only for firm matches. Some rows have no size entry. The others give once, few or many, or a class for an expanded clone.

d_gene: .
j_gene: TRBJ2-7
abundance: .
v_gene: TRBV5-6
CDR3nt: TGTGCCAGCAGCTTGGATGGCCTCCCGTCCTACGAGCAGTACTTC
CDR3aa: CASSLDGLPSYEQYF

d_gene: TRBD2
j_gene: TRBJ2-1
abundance: .
v_gene: TRBV27
CDR3nt: TGTGCCAGCAGTTTGGATAGCGGGAGTATCTACAATGAGCAGTTCTTC
CDR3aa: CASSLDSGSIYNEQFF

d_gene: TRBD1
j_gene: TRBJ1-5
abundance: once
v_gene: TRBV19
CDR3nt: TGTGCCAGTAGGCGGGACAGCGCTTCCTATAGCAATCAGCCCCAGCATTTT
CDR3aa: CASRRDSASYSNQPQHF

d_gene: .
j_gene: TRBJ1-1
abundance: .
v_gene: TRBV12-5
CDR3nt: TGTGCTAGTGGTTTGGGCCAGGGCACTGAAGCTTTCTTT
CDR3aa: CASGLGQGTEAFF

d_gene: TRBD2
j_gene: TRBJ2-1
abundance: .
v_gene: TRBV28
CDR3nt: TGTGGAAGCGGGAGCCACAATGAGCAGTTCTTC
CDR3aa: CGSGSHNEQFF

d_gene: .
j_gene: TRBJ1-2
abundance: few
v_gene: TRBV5-4
CDR3nt: TGTGCCAGCAGCCCGGCGGACAGCTATGGCTACACCTTC
CDR3aa: CASSPADSYGYTF

d_gene: .
j_gene: TRBJ1-1
abundance: .
v_gene: TRBV7-9
CDR3nt: TGTGCCAGCAGCTTGGGAGCGCGGGGGGCGGTAACTGAAGCTTTCTTT
CDR3aa: CASSLGARGAVTEAFF

d_gene: TRBD1
j_gene: TRBJ1-1
abundance: .
v_gene: TRBV10-2
CDR3nt: TGCGCCAGCAGCCGGGACAGGGGACCTACTGAAGCTTTCTTT
CDR3aa: CASSRDRGPTEAFF

d_gene: .
j_gene: TRBJ2-6
abundance: .
v_gene: TRBV7-9
CDR3nt: TGTGCCAGCAGCCTACCGACAGGCTCACTTGGGGCTGGGGCCAACGTCCTGACTTTC
CDR3aa: CASSLPTGSLGAGANVLTF

d_gene: .
j_gene: TRBJ2-1
abundance: .
v_gene: TRBV7-2
CDR3nt: TGTGCCAGCAGCTTAGACAGCACACGATACAATGAGCAGTTCTTC
CDR3aa: CASSLDSTRYNEQFF

d_gene: TRBD1
j_gene: TRBJ1-2
abundance: .
v_gene: TRBV7-8
CDR3nt: TGTGCCAGCAGCTCCCTACCGGGGCAGGGGGTGCATGGCTACACCTTC
CDR3aa: CASSSLPGQGVHGYTF

d_gene: .
j_gene: TRBJ1-4
abundance: .
v_gene: TRBV19
CDR3nt: TGTGCCAGTAGCCCCGGAGGGCAGGGTAATGAAAAACTGTTTTTT
CDR3aa: CASSPGGQGNEKLFF

d_gene: TRBD1
j_gene: TRBJ2-3
abundance: .
v_gene: TRBV5-6
CDR3nt: TGTGCCAGCAGCCCGGGACAGGGACGCGCAGATACGCAGTATTTT
CDR3aa: CASSPGQGRADTQYF